These T cell receptor beta chains were read from a single sample in a study of blood T cell repertoires in COVID-19. Method: immunoSEQ multiplex PCR; TCRdb's copy keeps in-frame clones and lacks some. The sample consists of 45,000 to 55,000 clones, about 82% of them appearing once. The sample taken for sequencing was peripheral blood. The source is a man in his 70s with active COVID-19. Each CDR3 is given without its conserved first and last residue. Fields, in order: CDR3 protein, CDR3 length, V gene, J gene.

CDR3: ASSNPGAGGLEQY; length: 13; V: TRBV19; J: TRBJ2-7
CDR3: ASGLLTAGIKLF; length: 12; V: TRBV12-5; J: TRBJ1-4
CDR3: ASSLTITGELF; length: 11; V: TRBV7-3; J: TRBJ2-2
CDR3: ASGGSRNEAF; length: 10; V: TRBV14; J: TRBJ1-1
CDR3: ASSLIPAEAF; length: 10; V: TRBV12-3/TRBV12-4; J: TRBJ1-1
CDR3: ASSLLPAGDYNEQF; length: 14; V: TRBV11-2; J: TRBJ2-1
CDR3: ASSGQGSWNEQF; length: 12; V: TRBV5-1; J: TRBJ2-1
CDR3: ATSRVRDNYNSPLH; length: 14; V: TRBV15; J: TRBJ1-6
CDR3: ASSLMGQGQPQH; length: 12; V: TRBV5-8; J: TRBJ1-5
CDR3: ASSLGQSGNEKLF; length: 13; V: TRBV7-9; J: TRBJ1-4
CDR3: ASSFGVPGREQY; length: 12; V: TRBV5-4; J: TRBJ2-7
CDR3: ASSFSRTDTQY; length: 11; V: TRBV7-3; J: TRBJ2-3
CDR3: ASSFLRTGGNTEAF; length: 14; V: TRBV6-5; J: TRBJ1-1
CDR3: ASSFQGAKQPQH; length: 12; V: TRBV7-8; J: TRBJ1-5
CDR3: ASRGTGSTGKLF; length: 12; V: TRBV27; J: TRBJ1-4
CDR3: ASSFSGGAYNEQF; length: 13; V: TRBV7-2; J: TRBJ2-1
CDR3: ASSESKGSDTDTQY; length: 14; V: TRBV6-4; J: TRBJ2-3
CDR3: ASSLSGQAGTEAF; length: 13; V: TRBV27; J: TRBJ1-1
CDR3: ASSLPTLGGPYNEQF; length: 15; V: TRBV7-2; J: TRBJ2-1
CDR3: ASTITAASYGYT; length: 12; V: TRBV2; J: TRBJ1-2
CDR3: ASSDSKDSPTDTQY; length: 14; V: TRBV6-4; J: TRBJ2-3
CDR3: ASSRDRGTDTQY; length: 12; V: TRBV7-2; J: TRBJ2-3
CDR3: SAGTNEQY; length: 8; V: TRBV18; J: TRBJ2-7
CDR3: ASSVDGGRAF; length: 10; V: TRBV9; J: TRBJ1-1
CDR3: ASSSDRGRGTGELF; length: 14; V: TRBV19; J: TRBJ2-2
CDR3: ASSTGLAGETDTQY; length: 14; V: TRBV7-3; J: TRBJ2-3
CDR3: ASSFGTNYGYT; length: 11; V: TRBV7-2; J: TRBJ1-2
CDR3: AISVQGPGELF; length: 11; V: TRBV10-3; J: TRBJ2-2
CDR3: ASSVEDNNQPQH; length: 12; V: TRBV2; J: TRBJ1-5
CDR3: ASRRTSPLEKLF; length: 12; V: TRBV6-5; J: TRBJ1-4
CDR3: ASSWTGRDTEAF; length: 12; V: TRBV6-5; J: TRBJ1-1
CDR3: ASSTPREGTEAF; length: 12; V: TRBV19; J: TRBJ1-1
CDR3: ASSRQGFTEAF; length: 11; V: TRBV16; J: TRBJ1-1
CDR3: ASSQSYEQY; length: 9; V: TRBV11-3; J: TRBJ2-7
CDR3: ASLSNRGGTDTQY; length: 13; V: TRBV2; J: TRBJ2-3
CDR3: ASSQGLGLAGEDTQY; length: 15; V: TRBV4-3; J: TRBJ2-3
CDR3: ATSDATPPETQY; length: 12; V: TRBV24-1; J: TRBJ2-5
CDR3: ASSFRLGYEQY; length: 11; V: TRBV11-1; J: TRBJ2-7
CDR3: ASVSYNEQF; length: 9; V: TRBV2; J: TRBJ2-1
CDR3: ASSSGGDRRGTQY; length: 13; V: TRBV5-1; J: TRBJ2-5
CDR3: ASSPFPTDTQY; length: 11; V: TRBV3-1/TRBV3-2; J: TRBJ2-3
CDR3: ASSLWGVNIQY; length: 11; V: TRBV5-6; J: TRBJ2-4
CDR3: SARVATEQY; length: 9; V: TRBV20-1; J: TRBJ2-7
CDR3: ASSLTGNTGELF; length: 12; V: TRBV14; J: TRBJ2-2
CDR3: ASSAQGHSNQPQH; length: 13; V: TRBV7-8; J: TRBJ1-5
CDR3: ASSPTRLDTQY; length: 11; V: TRBV14; J: TRBJ2-3
CDR3: ASSLQGESPLH; length: 11; V: TRBV7-2; J: TRBJ1-6
CDR3: ASSLAPLGNEQF; length: 12; V: TRBV7-2; J: TRBJ2-1
CDR3: ATSRDAATGGYT; length: 12; V: TRBV15; J: TRBJ1-2
CDR3: ASSLIGTETYEQY; length: 13; V: TRBV11-2; J: TRBJ2-7
CDR3: ASSDGLAEYEQY; length: 12; V: TRBV9; J: TRBJ2-7
CDR3: ASSLAGEGEQF; length: 11; V: TRBV5-1; J: TRBJ2-1
CDR3: ASSSTSGGAGDTQY; length: 14; V: TRBV5-1; J: TRBJ2-3
CDR3: ASSGSGGANVLT; length: 12; V: TRBV7-9; J: TRBJ2-6
CDR3: ASSFDREYEQY; length: 11; V: TRBV7-2; J: TRBJ2-7